This is a list of T cell receptor beta chains from one sample in a study of OX40 agonist ivuxolimab in advanced cancers. The method was immunoSEQ multiplex PCR; TCRdb's version includes in-frame clones alone and lacks a portion of them. This table holds roughly 19,000 clones, around 82% found once. The material was CD4+ or CD8+ T cells sorted from blood, obtained in a trial of the OX40 agonist ivuxolimab. The receptors were gathered from an adult with an advanced solid tumor such as melanoma, head and neck, liver or kidney cancer. Both conserved end residues are part of each CDR3. The D gene is left open where the match is weak. Rows may omit the clone size; those that give it use once, few, many or a size class.

j_call | d_call | clone_size | v_call | cdr3_aa | cdr3_nt
TRBJ2-1 | TRBD2 | . | TRBV27 | CASSLRLADNEQFF | TGTGCCAGCAGTTTAAGGCTAGCGGACAATGAGCAGTTCTTC
TRBJ2-7 | TRBD1 | few | TRBV27 | CASRRRGQGSYEQYF | TGTGCCAGCAGACGGAGGGGACAGGGCTCCTACGAGCAGTACTTC
TRBJ1-4 | TRBD1 | . | TRBV30 | CACSHGQGSEKLFF | TGTGCCTGTTCTCACGGACAGGGTTCTGAAAAACTGTTTTTT
TRBJ2-1 | . | . | TRBV19 | CASSMQGGSYNEQFF | TGTGCCAGTAGCATGCAGGGGGGTTCGTACAATGAGCAGTTCTTC
TRBJ1-4 | . | few | TRBV5-1 | CASSLAGGAANEKLFF | TGCGCCAGCAGCTTGGCTGGGGGCGCAGCTAATGAAAAACTGTTTTTT
TRBJ1-1 | TRBD1 | . | TRBV9 | CASSVKGANTEAFF | TGTGCCAGCAGCGTAAAGGGGGCAAACACTGAAGCTTTCTTT
TRBJ2-5 | TRBD2 | . | TRBV9 | CASSVFSGIQETQYF | TGTGCCAGCAGCGTGTTTAGCGGGATCCAAGAGACCCAGTACTTC
TRBJ2-7 | . | . | TRBV28 | CASSFSGGRRGYEQYF | TGTGCCAGCAGTTTCTCCGGGGGTAGACGTGGCTACGAGCAGTACTTC
TRBJ1-2 | . | few | TRBV7-9 | CASSLGDAFGGYTF | TGTGCCAGCAGCTTAGGGGATGCTTTTGGCGGCTACACCTTC
TRBJ2-7 | . | . | TRBV20-1 | CSLKGNSKQYF | TGCAGTCTCAAGGGCAATTCCAAGCAGTACTTC
TRBJ1-1 | . | . | TRBV14 | CASSQEEGTEAFF | TGTGCCAGCAGCCAAGAAGAGGGCACTGAAGCTTTCTTT
TRBJ2-2 | . | . | TRBV29-1 | CSARDVGELFF | TGCAGCGCACGGGATGTCGGGGAGCTGTTTTTT
TRBJ1-4 | . | . | TRBV11-2 | CASSLVKSNEKLFF | TGTGCCAGCAGCTTGGTCAAATCTAATGAAAAACTGTTTTTT
TRBJ2-1 | TRBD2 | . | TRBV5-4 | CASSFLLAGANEQFF | TGTGCCAGCAGCTTCTTGCTAGCGGGAGCCAATGAGCAGTTCTTC
TRBJ2-3 | . | . | TRBV4-3 | CASSLGHRTDTQYF | TGCGCCAGCAGCCTCGGACACCGCACAGATACGCAGTATTTT
TRBJ2-5 | . | . | TRBV13 | CASSGRGYQETQYF | TGTGCCAGCAGCGGTCGCGGGTACCAAGAGACCCAGTACTTC
TRBJ2-1 | . | . | TRBV29-1 | CSVEGWGPGEQFF | TGCAGCGTTGAAGGATGGGGGCCTGGGGAGCAGTTCTTC
TRBJ2-7 | TRBD1 | . | TRBV5-1 | CASSLEGGTGRHEQYF | TGCGCCAGCAGCTTGGAAGGTGGGACAGGACGTCACGAGCAGTACTTC
TRBJ2-7 | TRBD1 | . | TRBV7-2 | CASSPRGSSYEQYF | TGTGCCAGCAGCCCCAGGGGGAGCTCCTACGAGCAGTACTTC
TRBJ1-3 | . | . | TRBV30 | CAWSEKARNTIYF | TGTGCCTGGAGTGAAAAGGCTAGAAACACCATATATTTT
TRBJ2-5 | TRBD2 | . | TRBV27 | CASSFGGSQETQYF | TGTGCCAGCAGTTTCGGCGGGAGCCAAGAGACCCAGTACTTC
TRBJ2-3 | . | . | TRBV27 | CASSFDTDTQYF | TGTGCCAGCAGTTTCGACACAGATACGCAGTATTTT
TRBJ2-2 | TRBD1 | . | TRBV6-5 | CASRTQGARTGELFF | TGTGCCAGCAGAACACAGGGGGCGCGCACCGGGGAGCTGTTTTTT
TRBJ2-3 | TRBD2 | . | TRBV30 | CAWRSGGRAVDTQYF | TGTGCCTGGAGGTCAGGCGGGAGGGCCGTAGATACGCAGTATTTT
TRBJ2-2 | . | . | TRBV25-1 | CASSSRANTGELFF | TGTGCCAGCAGTTCTCGTGCGAACACCGGGGAGCTGTTTTTT
TRBJ1-2 | TRBD1 | . | TRBV7-2 | CASSQQTGGAYGYTF | TGTGCCAGCAGCCAACAGACAGGGGGAGCCTATGGCTACACCTTC
TRBJ2-7 | TRBD2 | . | TRBV7-9 | CASSLGQGLAGVYEQYF | TGTGCCAGCAGCCTCGGACAGGGACTAGCGGGAGTTTACGAGCAGTACTTC